The clone carrying this TCR beta chain was seen only a few times. Its antigen is as yet unknown. CD4+CD45RO+CD25- cells were isolated as memory CD4+ T cells. General observations from the study: Tumor Tregs overlapped most with tumor, then blood, naive CD4+ cells.

TCRdb called the 5' RACE reads again in MiXCR, with one record for every CDR3 protein. The data show roughly 8,400 distinct CDR3 sequences, roughly 60% seen once. The material sequenced was tumor-infiltrating memory CD4+ T cells sorted from the breast tumor. Subset in this sample: memory CD4+ T cells, CD4+CD45RO+CD25-. This TCR was recovered from a female donor with breast cancer.

CDR3 loop: CASTPGLETQYF. The DNA for the CDR3 is TGCGCCAGCACTCCGGGGTTGGAGACCCAGTACTTC. The chain employs TRBV10-2 and TRBJ2-5; the D gene is possibly TRBD2 (5 bases). The CDR3 consists of 12 residues. Trimming took off 7 bases at V and 5 bases at J, with 11 bases between the two ends. The germline V gene encodes CDR1 WSHSY and CDR2 SAAADI.